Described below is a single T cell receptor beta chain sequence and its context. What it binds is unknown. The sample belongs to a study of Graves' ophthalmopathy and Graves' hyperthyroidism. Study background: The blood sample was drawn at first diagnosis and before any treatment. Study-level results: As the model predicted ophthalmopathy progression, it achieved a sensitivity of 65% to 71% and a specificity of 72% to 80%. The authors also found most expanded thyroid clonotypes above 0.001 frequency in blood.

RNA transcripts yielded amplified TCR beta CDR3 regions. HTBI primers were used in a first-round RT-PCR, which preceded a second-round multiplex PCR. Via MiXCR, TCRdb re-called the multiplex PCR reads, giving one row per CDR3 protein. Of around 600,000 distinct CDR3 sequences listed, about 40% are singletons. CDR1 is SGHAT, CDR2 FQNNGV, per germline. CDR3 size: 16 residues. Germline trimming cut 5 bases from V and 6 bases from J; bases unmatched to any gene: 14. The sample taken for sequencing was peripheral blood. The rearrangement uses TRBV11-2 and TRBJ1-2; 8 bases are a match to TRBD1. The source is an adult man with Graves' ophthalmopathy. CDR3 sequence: CASSHVGTGTFNGYTF. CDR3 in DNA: TGTGCCAGCAGCCACGTTGGGACAGGAACTTTTAATGGCTACACCTTC.